This T cell receptor (beta chain) was observed in a study of shared clonotypes between healthy human individuals. The CDR3 runs to 12 residues. Germline CDR1 reads LNHDA; CDR2 reads SQIVND (reference sequence). The ends were cut back, 5 bases at V and 4 bases at J, with 6 bases in the middle. Donors comprised healthy HIV-negative adults lacking recent acute infections or vaccinations. There are a few counts of this clone. The target antigen is unknown. Deep-level running was used for the assay. On sorted subsets, replicate PCRs used about 200 ng DNA, or about 33,000 T cell genomes. Profiled with immunoSEQ multiplex PCR; TCRdb holds only in-frame clones, not every one. Of roughly 720,000 clones listed, roughly 88% are singletons. Findings of the study overall: There were few donors, and this limited the genetic and exposure-history diversity represented.

The chain joins TRBV19 to TRBJ2-1; D not resolved. The sample comprised memory CD8+ T cells from PBMCs. The subset was: CD45RO+ cells pooled with CCR7-negative TemRA cells. The source is a man between 18 and 29 years old in good health. Some clones in this sample may be carry-over from other donors' samples. The CDR3: CASSVVYNEQFF. CDR3 nucleotides: TGTGCCAGTAGTGTGGTGTACAATGAGCAGTTCTTC.